This T cell receptor beta chain was identified during a study of blood T cell repertoires in COVID-19. Study at large: COVID-19 samples from acute and convalescent phases originated in the United States, Italy and Spain.

Germline assignment: CDR1 SEHNR and CDR2 FQNEAQ (reference sequence). Trimming pared 5 bases from V and 3 bases from J, leaving 19 bases between. CDR3 length: 16 amino acids. Clones were sequenced by immunoSEQ multiplex PCR, and TCRdb holds only the in-frame ones, with some missing. The sample has 77,000 or so clones, 70% to 90% seen once; the top ten hold about 4.8%. The chain carries TRBV7-9 and TRBJ1-2, with D possibly being TRBD1 (5 bases). The source is a man in his forties or fifties with active COVID-19. The material sequenced was peripheral blood. CDR3 region: CASSPGPGREDYGYTF. In nucleotides, the CDR3 is TGTGCCAGCAGCCCCGGGCCGGGCAGGGAGGACTATGGCTACACCTTC. Based on the CDR3 plus reference TRBV7-9 and TRBJ1-2, the full variable domain is DTGVSQNPRHKITKRGQNVTFRCDPISEHNRLYWYRQTLGQGPEFLTYFQNEAQLEKSRLLSDRFSAERPKGSFSTLEIQRTEQGDSAMYLCASSPGPGREDYGYTFGSGTRLTVV.